This TCR beta chain was sequenced during a study of blood T cell repertoires in COVID-19. The wider study: Samples of COVID-19 (acute and convalescent) were obtained from the United States, Italy and Spain. PBMCs, B-cell-depleted T cells, or T cells provided the cDNA or gDNA that made up the material.

This clone was observed a handful of times. How the authors handled the data: Nucleated cell number was recorded as an estimate derived from reference gene primer amplification. Repertoires were generated with immunoSEQ multiplex PCR, while TCRdb's copy carries only in-frame clones and drops some. That table supplies the V and J calls and clone size; D and trimming were determined from the DNA. The data show roughly 230,000 clones, 88% seen once. Germline loops: CDR1 GTSNPN, CDR2 SVGIG (reference sequence). This CDR3 is 12 amino acids long. Trimming took off 0 bases at V and 1 base at J, with 4 bases between the two ends.

The origin of this receptor is an older man with acute or convalescent COVID-19. The chain carries TRBV30 and TRBJ2-7, with unresolved D. Sequencing used peripheral blood. CDR3 nucleotides: TGTGCCTGGAGTGTACAGTCCTACGAGCAGTACTTC. Protein: CAWSVQSYEQYF.